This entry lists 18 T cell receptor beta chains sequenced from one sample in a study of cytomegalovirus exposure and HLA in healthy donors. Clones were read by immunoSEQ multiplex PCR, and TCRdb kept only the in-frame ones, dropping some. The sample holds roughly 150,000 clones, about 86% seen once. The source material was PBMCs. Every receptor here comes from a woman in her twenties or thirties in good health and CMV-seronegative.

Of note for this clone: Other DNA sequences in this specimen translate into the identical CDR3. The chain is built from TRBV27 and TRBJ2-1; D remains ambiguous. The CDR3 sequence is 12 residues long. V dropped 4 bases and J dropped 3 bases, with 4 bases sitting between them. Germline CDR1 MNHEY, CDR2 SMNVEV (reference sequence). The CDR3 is CASSSDYNEQFF. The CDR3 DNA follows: TGTGCCAGCAGTTCAGACTACAATGAGCAGTTCTTC.

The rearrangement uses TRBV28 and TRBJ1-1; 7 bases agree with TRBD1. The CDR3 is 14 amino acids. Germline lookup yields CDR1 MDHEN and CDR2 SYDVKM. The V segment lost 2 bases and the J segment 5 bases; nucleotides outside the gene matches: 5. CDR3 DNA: TGTGCCAGCAGTTTAAAGGGGGCTAGGACTGAAGCTTTCTTT. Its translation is CASSLKGARTEAFF.

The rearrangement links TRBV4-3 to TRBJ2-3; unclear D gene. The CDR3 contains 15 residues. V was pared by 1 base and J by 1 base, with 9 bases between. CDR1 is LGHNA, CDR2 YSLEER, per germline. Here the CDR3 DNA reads TGCGCCAGCAGCCAAGTTCCACGGCGCACAGATACGCAGTATTTT. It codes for CASSQVPRRTDTQYF.

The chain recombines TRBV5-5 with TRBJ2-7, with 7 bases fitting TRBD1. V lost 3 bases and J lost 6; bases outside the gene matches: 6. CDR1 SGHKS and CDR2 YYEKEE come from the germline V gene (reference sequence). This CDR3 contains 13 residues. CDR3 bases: TGTGCCAGCAGCTGGAAACGGGACAGCGAGCAGTACTTC. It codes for CASSWKRDSEQYF.

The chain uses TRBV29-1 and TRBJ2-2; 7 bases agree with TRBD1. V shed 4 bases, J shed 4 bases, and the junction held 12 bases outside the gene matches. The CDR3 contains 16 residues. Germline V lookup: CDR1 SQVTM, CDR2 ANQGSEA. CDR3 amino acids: CSVVGLDRAGTGELFF. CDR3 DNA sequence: TGCAGCGTTGTGGGCCTAGACAGGGCCGGCACCGGGGAGCTGTTTTTT.

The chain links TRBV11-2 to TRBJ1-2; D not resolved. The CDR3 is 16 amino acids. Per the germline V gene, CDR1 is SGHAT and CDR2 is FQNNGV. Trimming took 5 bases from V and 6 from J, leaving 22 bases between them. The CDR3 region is CASSPSKGPPLDGYTF. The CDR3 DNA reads TGTGCCAGCAGCCCTTCTAAAGGGCCTCCTTTGGATGGCTACACCTTC.

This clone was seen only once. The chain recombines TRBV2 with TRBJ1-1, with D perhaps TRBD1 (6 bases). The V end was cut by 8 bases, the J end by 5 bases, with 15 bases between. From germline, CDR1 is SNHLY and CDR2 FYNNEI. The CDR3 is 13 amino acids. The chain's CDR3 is CASGGQGWTEAFF. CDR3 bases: TGTGCCAGCGGGGGGCAGGGGTGGACTGAAGCTTTCTTT.

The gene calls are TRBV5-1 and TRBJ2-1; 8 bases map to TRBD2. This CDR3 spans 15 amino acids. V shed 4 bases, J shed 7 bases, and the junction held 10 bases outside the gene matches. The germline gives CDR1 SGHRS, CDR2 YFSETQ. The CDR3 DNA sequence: TGCGCCAGCAGCATCCGCCTAGCGGGCGGAAATGAGCAGTTCTTC. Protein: CASSIRLAGGNEQFF.

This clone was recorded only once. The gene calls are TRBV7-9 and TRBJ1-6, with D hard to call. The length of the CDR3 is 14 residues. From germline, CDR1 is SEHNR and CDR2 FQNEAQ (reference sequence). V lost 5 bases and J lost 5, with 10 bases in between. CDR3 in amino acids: CASSQVLNNSPLHF. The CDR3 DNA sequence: TGTGCCAGCAGCCAGGTCTTAAATAATTCACCCCTCCACTTT.

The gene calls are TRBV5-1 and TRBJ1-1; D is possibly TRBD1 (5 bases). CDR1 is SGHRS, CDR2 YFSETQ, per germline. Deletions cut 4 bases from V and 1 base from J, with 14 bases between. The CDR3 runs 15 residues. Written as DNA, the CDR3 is TGCGCCAGCAGCCAAGGGACGTGGGCGAACACTGAAGCTTTCTTT. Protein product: CASSQGTWANTEAFF.

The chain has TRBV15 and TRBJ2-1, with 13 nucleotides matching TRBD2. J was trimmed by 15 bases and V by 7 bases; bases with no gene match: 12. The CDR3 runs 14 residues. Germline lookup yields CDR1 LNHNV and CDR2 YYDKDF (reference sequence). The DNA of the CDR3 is TGTGCCACCAACCCGGGACTAGCGGGACCCGCGCCGTTCTTC. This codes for CATNPGLAGPAPFF. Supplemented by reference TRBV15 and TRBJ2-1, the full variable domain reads DAMVIQNPRYQVTQFGKPVTLSCSQTLNHNVMYWYQQKSSQAPKLLFHYYDKDFNNEADTPDNFQSRRPNTSFCFLDIRSPGLGDTAMYLCATNPGLAGPAPFFGPGTRLTVL.

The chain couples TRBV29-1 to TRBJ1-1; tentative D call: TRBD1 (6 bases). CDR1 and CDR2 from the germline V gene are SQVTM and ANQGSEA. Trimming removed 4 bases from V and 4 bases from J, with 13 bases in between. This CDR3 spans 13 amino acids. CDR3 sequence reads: CSVANLGGTEAFF. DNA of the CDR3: TGCAGCGTTGCAAATTTAGGGGGCACTGAAGCTTTCTTT.

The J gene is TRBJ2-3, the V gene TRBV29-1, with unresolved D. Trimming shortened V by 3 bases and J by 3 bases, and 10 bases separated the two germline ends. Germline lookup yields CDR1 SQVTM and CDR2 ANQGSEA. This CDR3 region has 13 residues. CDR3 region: CSVDISQTDTQYF. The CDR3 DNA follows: TGCAGCGTTGATATTTCCCAGACAGATACGCAGTATTTT.

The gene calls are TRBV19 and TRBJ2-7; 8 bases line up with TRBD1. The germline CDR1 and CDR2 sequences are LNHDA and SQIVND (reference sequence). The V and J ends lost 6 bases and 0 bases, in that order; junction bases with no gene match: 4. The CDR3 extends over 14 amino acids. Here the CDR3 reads CASSRTGRSYEQYF. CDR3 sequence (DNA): TGTGCCAGTAGCAGGACAGGGCGCTCCTACGAGCAGTACTTC.

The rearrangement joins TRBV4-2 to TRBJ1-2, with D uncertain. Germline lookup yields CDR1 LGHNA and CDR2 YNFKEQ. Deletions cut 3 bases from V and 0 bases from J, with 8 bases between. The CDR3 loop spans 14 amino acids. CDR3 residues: CASSHIPPNYGYTF. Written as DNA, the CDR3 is TGTGCCAGCAGCCATATCCCACCTAACTATGGCTACACCTTC.

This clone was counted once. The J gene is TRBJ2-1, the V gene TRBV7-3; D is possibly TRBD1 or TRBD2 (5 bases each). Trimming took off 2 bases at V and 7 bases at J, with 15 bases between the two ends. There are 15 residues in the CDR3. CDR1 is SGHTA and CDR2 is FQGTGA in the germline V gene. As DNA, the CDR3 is TGTGCCAGCAGCTTAGGGGGTACCCCCGGGAATGAGCAGTTCTTC. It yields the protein CASSLGGTPGNEQFF.

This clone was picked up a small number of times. CDR3 coding DNA: TGTGCCATCAGTGAGAGTGGCGGTGGCTACGAGCAGTACTTC. Protein sequence: CAISESGGGYEQYF. V usage is TRBV10-3 and J usage is TRBJ2-7, with D unresolved. The CDR3 runs to 14 residues. V gave up 2 bases and J gave up 3 bases, with 11 bases separating them. Looked up from germline, CDR1 is ENHRY and CDR2 is SYGVKD.

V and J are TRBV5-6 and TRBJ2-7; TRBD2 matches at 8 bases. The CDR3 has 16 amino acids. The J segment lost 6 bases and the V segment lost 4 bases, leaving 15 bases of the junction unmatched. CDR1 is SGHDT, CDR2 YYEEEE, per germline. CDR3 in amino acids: CASSLDLSPAGAEQYF. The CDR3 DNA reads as TGTGCCAGCAGCCTGGACCTCTCTCCAGCGGGGGCCGAGCAGTACTTC. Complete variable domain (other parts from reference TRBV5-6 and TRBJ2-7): DAGVTQSPTHLIKTRGQQVTLRCSPKSGHDTVSWYQQALGQGPQFIFQYYEEEERQRGNFPDRFSGHQFPNYSSELNVNALLLGDSALYLCASSLDLSPAGAEQYFGPGTRLTVT.